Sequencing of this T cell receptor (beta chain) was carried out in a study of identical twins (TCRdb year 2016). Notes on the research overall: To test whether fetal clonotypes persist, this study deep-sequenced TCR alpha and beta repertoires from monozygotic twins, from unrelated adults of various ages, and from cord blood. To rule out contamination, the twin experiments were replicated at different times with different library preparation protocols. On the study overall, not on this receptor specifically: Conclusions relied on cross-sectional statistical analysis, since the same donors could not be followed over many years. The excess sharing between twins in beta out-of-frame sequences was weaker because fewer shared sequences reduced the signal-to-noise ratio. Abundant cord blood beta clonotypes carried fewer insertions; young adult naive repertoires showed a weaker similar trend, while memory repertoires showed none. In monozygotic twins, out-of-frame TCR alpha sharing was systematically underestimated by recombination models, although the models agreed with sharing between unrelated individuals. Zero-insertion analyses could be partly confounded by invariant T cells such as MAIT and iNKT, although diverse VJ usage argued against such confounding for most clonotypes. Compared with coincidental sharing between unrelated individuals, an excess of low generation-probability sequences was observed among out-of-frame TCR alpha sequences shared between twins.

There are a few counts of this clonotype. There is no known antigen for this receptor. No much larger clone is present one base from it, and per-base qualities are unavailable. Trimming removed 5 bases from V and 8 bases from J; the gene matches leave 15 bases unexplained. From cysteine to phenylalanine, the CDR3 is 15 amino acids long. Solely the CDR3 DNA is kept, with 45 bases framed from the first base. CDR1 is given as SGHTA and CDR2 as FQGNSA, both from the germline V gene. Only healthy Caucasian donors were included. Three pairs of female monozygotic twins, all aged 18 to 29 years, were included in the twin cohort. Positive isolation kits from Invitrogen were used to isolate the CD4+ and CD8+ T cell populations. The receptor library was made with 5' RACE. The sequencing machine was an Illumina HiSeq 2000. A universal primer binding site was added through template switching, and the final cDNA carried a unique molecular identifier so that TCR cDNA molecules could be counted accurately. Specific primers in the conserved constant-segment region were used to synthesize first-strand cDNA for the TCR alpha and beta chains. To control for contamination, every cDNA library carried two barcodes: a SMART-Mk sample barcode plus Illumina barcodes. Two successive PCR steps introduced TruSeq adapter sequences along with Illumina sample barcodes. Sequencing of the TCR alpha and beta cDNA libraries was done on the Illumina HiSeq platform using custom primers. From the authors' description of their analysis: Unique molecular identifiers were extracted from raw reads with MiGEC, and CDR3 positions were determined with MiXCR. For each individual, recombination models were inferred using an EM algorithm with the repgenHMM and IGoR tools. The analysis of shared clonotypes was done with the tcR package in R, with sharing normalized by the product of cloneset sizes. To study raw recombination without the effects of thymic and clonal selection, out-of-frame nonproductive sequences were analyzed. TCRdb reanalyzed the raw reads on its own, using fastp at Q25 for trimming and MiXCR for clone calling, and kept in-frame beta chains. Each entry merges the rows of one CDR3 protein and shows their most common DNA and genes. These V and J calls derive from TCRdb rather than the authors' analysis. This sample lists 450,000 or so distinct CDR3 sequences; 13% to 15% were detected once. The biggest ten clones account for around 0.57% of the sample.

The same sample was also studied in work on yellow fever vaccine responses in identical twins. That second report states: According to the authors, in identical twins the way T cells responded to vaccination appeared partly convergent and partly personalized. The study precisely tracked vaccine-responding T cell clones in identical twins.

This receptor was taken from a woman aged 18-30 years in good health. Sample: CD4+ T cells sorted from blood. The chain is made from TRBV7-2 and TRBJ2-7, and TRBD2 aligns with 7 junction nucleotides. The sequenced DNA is TGTGCCAGCAGCCCTAACTCCCGGGGGGTTACGAAGCAGTACTTC. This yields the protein CASSPNSRGVTKQYF.